This T cell receptor (beta chain) comes out of a study of blood T cell repertoires in COVID-19. Turning to the study itself: From T cells, B-cell-depleted T cells, or PBMCs came the material, which was cDNA or gDNA.

The data were produced by immunoSEQ multiplex PCR, yet TCRdb's version contains in-frame clones alone and is incomplete. The sample records a few hundred thousand clones, around 84% being singletons. As for this clone: This CDR3 is also generated by other DNA sequences in the sample.

J gave up 7 bases and V 4 bases, and 5 bases lay outside the gene matches. The CDR3 totals 13 residues. Germline V gives CDR1 MNHEY, CDR2 SVGEGT. The TCR was taken from a man in his 60s with acute or convalescent COVID-19. This chain joins TRBV6-2 or TRBV6-3 and TRBJ1-2; 8 bases are shared with TRBD1. Sequencing was carried out using peripheral blood. The CDR3: CASSLDRVIGYTF. The CDR3 nucleotides are TGTGCCAGCAGTTTGGACAGGGTGATTGGCTACACCTTC.